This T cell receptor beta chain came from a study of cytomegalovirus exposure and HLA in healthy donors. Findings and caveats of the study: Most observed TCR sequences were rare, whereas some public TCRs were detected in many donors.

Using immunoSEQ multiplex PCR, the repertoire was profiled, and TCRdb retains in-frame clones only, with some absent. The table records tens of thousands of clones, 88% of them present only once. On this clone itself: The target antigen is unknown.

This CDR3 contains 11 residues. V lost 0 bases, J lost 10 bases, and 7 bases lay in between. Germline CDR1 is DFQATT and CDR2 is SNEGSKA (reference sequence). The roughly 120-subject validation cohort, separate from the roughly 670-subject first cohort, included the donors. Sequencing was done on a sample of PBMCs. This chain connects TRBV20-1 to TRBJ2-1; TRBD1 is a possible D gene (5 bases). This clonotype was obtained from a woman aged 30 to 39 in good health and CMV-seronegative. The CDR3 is CSAREGREQFF. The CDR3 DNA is TGCAGTGCTAGAGAGGGGCGGGAGCAGTTCTTC.